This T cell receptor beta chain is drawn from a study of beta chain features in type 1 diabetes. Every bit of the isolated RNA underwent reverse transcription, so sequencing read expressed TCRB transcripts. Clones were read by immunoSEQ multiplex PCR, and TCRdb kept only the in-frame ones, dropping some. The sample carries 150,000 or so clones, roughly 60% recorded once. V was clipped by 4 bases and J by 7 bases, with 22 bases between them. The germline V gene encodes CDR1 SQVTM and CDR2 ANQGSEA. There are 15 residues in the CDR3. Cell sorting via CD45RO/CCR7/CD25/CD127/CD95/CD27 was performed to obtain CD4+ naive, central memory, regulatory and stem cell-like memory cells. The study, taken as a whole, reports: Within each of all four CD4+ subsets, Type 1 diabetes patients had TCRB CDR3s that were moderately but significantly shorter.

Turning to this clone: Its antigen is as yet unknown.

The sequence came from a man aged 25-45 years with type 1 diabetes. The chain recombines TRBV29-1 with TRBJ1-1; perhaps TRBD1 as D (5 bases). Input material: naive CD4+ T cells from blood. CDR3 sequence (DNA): TGCAGCGTTGTCAAGTTCTTTGGGGCAGAGAGTGAAGCTTTCTTT. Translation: CSVVKFFGAESEAFF.